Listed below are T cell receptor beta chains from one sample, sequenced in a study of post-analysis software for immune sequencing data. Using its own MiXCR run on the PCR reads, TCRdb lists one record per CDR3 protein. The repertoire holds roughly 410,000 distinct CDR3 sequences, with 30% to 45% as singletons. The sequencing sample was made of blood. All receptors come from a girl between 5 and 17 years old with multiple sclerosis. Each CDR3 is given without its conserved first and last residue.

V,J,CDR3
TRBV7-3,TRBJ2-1,ASSLDFATYNEQF
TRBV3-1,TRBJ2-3,ASSPQGDTQY
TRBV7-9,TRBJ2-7,ASTDFFLRDTQSSYEQY
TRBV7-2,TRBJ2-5,AGSLSAGSETQY
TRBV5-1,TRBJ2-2,ASSSRQSGELF
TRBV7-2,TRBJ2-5,ASSPTRTGETQY
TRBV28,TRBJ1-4,ASSLKLGISTNEKLF
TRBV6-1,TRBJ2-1,ASSLPVGGILQDEQF
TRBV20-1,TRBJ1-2,SARAGGYGYT
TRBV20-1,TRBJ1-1,SAQDAGQGNTEAF
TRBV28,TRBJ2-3,ANSFQETDTQY
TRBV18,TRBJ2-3,ASSPPGPEDTQY
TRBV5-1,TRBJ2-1,ASSLGVQGDEQF
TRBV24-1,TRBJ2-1,ATSDGYGSSYNEQF
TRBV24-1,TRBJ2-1,ATSVRANEQF
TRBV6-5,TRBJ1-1,ASSPGFPDTEAF